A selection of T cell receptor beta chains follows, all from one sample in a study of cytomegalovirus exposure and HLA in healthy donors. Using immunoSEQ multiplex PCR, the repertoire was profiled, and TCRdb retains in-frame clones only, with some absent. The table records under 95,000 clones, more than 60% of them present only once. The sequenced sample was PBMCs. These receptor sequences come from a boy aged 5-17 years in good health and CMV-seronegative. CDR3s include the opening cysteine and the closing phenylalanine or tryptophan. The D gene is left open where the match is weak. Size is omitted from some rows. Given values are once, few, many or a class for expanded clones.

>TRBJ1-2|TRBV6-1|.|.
TGTGCCAGCAGTCCGGGACGGGGGAACTATGGCTACACCTTC
CASSPGRGNYGYTF
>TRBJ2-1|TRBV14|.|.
TGTGCCAGCAGCCAAGTCCAGGGCAGCAATGAGCAGTTCTTC
CASSQVQGSNEQFF
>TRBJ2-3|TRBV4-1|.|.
TGCGCCAGCAGCCTAGCCGGGAGCACAGATACGCAGTATTTT
CASSLAGSTDTQYF
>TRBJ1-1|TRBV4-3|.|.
TGCGCCAGCAGGGATTACGGGGGGGGGATGAACACTGAAGCTTTCTTT
CASRDYGGGMNTEAFF
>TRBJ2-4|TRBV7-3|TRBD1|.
TGTGCCAGCAGCCCACCAGGGGGCATCATTCAGTACTTC
CASSPPGGIIQYF
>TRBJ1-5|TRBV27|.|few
TGTGCCAGCAGCCGCAGCGGCGATCAGCCCCAGCATTTT
CASSRSGDQPQHF
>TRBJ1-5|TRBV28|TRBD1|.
TGTGCCAGCAGCCTTAACCCCGGACAGGTCAAGAGCAATCAGCCCCAGCATTTT
CASSLNPGQVKSNQPQHF
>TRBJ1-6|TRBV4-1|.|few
TGCGCCAGCAGCCAGTCCGTCAGCTCCTATAATTCACCCCTCCACTTT
CASSQSVSSYNSPLHF
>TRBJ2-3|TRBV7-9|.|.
TGTGCCAGCAGCTTGGGGCGGGGCGAGGTAGATACGCAGTATTTT
CASSLGRGEVDTQYF
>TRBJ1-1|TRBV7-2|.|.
TGTGCCAGCAGCTTAGGTGCGTCTGAAGCTTTCTTT
CASSLGASEAFF
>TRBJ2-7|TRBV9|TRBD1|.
TGTGCCAGCAGCGTCGGGACAGGCGGAACGGGCGAGCAGTACTTC
CASSVGTGGTGEQYF
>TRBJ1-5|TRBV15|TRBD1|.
TGTGCCACCAGCCGCGGACAGGGAACGTATCAGCCCCAGCATTTT
CATSRGQGTYQPQHF
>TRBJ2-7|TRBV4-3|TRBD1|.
TGCGCCAGCAGCCAAGATCCTACAGGGGGCTACGAGCAGTACTTC
CASSQDPTGGYEQYF
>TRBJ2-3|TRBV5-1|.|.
TGCGCCAGCAGCTTACTAGATACGCAGTATTTT
CASSLLDTQYF
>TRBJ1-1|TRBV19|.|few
TGTGCCAGTAGTATAGTACCCCCGGTCACTGAAGCTTTCTTT
CASSIVPPVTEAFF
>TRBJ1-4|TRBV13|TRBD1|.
TGTGCCAGCAGCTTGGACAGGGAGTCACTGTTTTTT
CASSLDRESLFF
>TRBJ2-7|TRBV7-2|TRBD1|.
TGTGCCAGCAGCTTAGGAAGGGGGACAGGGGCAGCGTACGAGCAGTACTTC
CASSLGRGTGAAYEQYF
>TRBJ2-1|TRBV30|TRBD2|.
TGTGCCGGAATTCGGAGCGGGGGATCCTACAATGAGCAGTTCTTC
CAGIRSGGSYNEQFF
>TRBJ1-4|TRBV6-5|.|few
TGTGCCAGCAGTTACTCGCTACAAGCGGATGAAAAACTGTTTTTT
CASSYSLQADEKLFF
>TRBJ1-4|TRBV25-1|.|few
TGTGCCAGCAGTGAATATGTGGGCAGTATAGAACTGTTTTTT
CASSEYVGSIELFF